Following are 2 T cell receptor beta chains from one sample sequenced in a study of blood T cell repertoires in COVID-19. The assay was immunoSEQ multiplex PCR, and TCRdb's table has in-frame clones only and misses some. The sample gives 350,000 or so clones, more than 70% of which show up once; 2.5% to 3.5% is in the top ten. What was sequenced was peripheral blood. These receptors originate from a man aged 25-45 years with active or convalescent COVID-19.

The chain employs TRBV7-2 and TRBJ2-7, with TRBD2 identical over 11 bases. Germline V gene sequence: CDR1 SGHTA, CDR2 FQGNSA. CDR3 size: 18 residues. The ends lost 2 bases at V and 2 bases at J; junction bases unmatched: 11. The DNA of the CDR3 is TGTGCCAGCAGCTTAAGGCCTACTAGCGGGAGAGTAGCCTACGAGCAGTACTTC. Its protein product is CASSLRPTSGRVAYEQYF.

V gene TRBV19 combines with J gene TRBJ1-1, with D maybe TRBD1 (6 bases). Germline loops: CDR1 LNHDA, CDR2 SQIVND (reference sequence). CDR3 length: 16 amino acids. The V end lost 6 bases, the J end lost 4 bases, and 21 bases lay between the germline ends. DNA for the CDR3: TGTGCCAGTAGGCCACAGGGAATTGAAGGGGGCACTGAAGCTTTCTTT. Residues: CASRPQGIEGGTEAFF.